Each of the 2 T cell receptor beta chains below was sequenced from the same sample in a study of T cell responses to AZD1222 COVID-19 vaccine. The protocol was immunoSEQ multiplex PCR, while the TCRdb copy is restricted to in-frame clones and leaves out a portion. The sample lists under 95,000 clones; more than 75% were seen once. The sequences come from peripheral blood, collected on day 0 of AZD1222 vaccination. Receptors originate from an adult in good health.

The table lists this clone with a count of one. The chain recombines TRBV19 with TRBJ1-5; D is perhaps TRBD1 (5 bases). This CDR3 contains 16 residues. Trimming took off 6 bases at V and 0 bases at J, with 15 bases between the two ends. Germline CDR1 LNHDA, CDR2 SQIVND (reference sequence). CDR3 sequence reads: CASSITRTFSNQPQHF. The CDR3 bases are TGTGCCAGTAGCATAACGAGGACATTTAGCAATCAGCCCCAGCATTTT. Full variable domain (rest looked up from reference TRBV19 and TRBJ1-5): DGGITQSPKYLFRKEGQNVTLSCEQNLNHDAMYWYRQDPGQGLRLIYYSQIVNDFQKGDIAEGYSVSREKKESFPLTVTSAQKNPTAFYLCASSITRTFSNQPQHFGDGTRLSIL.

The rearrangement joins TRBV6-5 to TRBJ2-7, with D tentatively TRBD1 (5 bases). The CDR3 length is 15 residues. The V gene's germline CDR1 is MNHEY and CDR2 SVGAGI. Trimming took off 6 bases at V and 2 bases at J, with 17 bases between the two ends. DNA of the CDR3: TGTGCCAGCAGGCCTTCCAGGGTCCCGACCTACGAGCAGTACTTC. This encodes CASRPSRVPTYEQYF.